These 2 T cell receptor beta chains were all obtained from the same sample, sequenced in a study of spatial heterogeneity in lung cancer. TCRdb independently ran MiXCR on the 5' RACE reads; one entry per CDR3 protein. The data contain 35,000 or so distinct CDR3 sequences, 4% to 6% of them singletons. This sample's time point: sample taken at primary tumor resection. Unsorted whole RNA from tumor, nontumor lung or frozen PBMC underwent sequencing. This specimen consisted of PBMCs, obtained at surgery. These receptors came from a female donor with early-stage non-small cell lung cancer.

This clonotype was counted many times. CDR3 in DNA: TGTGCCAGCAGCTTGGGATTTGCGGGAGGTCGCCCAGGGCAGTTCTTC. Translating gives CASSLGFAGGRPGQFF. V and J are TRBV5-6 and TRBJ2-1; 8 bases match TRBD2. The CDR3 contains 16 residues. Germline V gene data show CDR1 as SGHDT and CDR2 as YYEEEE. V dropped 0 bases and J dropped 12; count of bases not matched to a gene: 14.

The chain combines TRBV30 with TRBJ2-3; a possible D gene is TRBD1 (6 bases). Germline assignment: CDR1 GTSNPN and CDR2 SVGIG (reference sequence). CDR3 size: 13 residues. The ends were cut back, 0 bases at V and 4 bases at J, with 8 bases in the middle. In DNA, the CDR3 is TGTGCCTGGAGTGTACACAGGGCAGATACGCAGTATTTT. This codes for CAWSVHRADTQYF. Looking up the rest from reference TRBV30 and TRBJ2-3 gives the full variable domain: SQTIHQWPATLVQPVGSPLSLECTVEGTSNPNLYWYRQAAGRGLQLLFYSVGIGQISSEVPQNLSASRPQDRQFILSSKKLLLSDSGFYLCAWSVHRADTQYFGPGTRLTVL.